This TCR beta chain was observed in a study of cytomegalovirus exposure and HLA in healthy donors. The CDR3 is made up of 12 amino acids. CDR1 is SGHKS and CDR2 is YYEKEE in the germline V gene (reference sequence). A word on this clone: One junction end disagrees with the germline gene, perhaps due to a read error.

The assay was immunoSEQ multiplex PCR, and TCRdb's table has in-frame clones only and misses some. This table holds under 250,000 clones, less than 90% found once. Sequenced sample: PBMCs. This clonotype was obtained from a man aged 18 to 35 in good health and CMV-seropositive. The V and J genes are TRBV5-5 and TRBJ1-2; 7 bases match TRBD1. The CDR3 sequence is CASSSERDRGTF. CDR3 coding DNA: TGTGCCAGCAGCTCAGAACGGGACAGAGGGACATTC. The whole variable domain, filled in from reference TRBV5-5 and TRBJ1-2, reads DAGVTQSPTHLIKTRGQQVTLRCSPISGHKSVSWYQQVLGQGPQFIFQYYEKEERGRGNFPDRFSARQFPNYSSELNVNALLLGDSALYLCASSSERDRGTFGSGTRLTVV.